This TCR beta chain was sequenced in a study of Graves' ophthalmopathy and Graves' hyperthyroidism. Amplification from RNA transcripts yielded the TCR beta CDR3 regions. First-round RT-PCR relied on HTBI primers, and a second-round multiplex PCR came next. TCRdb re-called the multiplex PCR reads with MiXCR, one entry per CDR3 protein. The sample lists about 420,000 distinct CDR3 sequences, roughly 20% seen once, with under 3.5% in the top ten. This CDR3 has 14 amino acids. Trimming removed 3 bases at V and 1 base at J, with 10 bases between. From germline, CDR1 is DFQATT and CDR2 SNEGSKA (reference sequence). As regards this clonotype: What it binds is not known.

General observations from the study: Clonotypes were expanded in thyroid at above 0.001 frequency, and most also appeared in blood.

Ophthalmopathy absent within 18 months of follow-up marked hyperthyroidism as stable. The PBMC fraction was derived from about 9.5 ml of fresh peripheral blood. Input material: peripheral blood. The chain uses TRBV20-1 and TRBJ2-4, with D perhaps TRBD1 or TRBD2 (5 bases each). This TCR was sampled from a woman younger than 35 with stable Graves' hyperthyroidism. CDR3 residues: CSASGWGAKNIQYF. In DNA form, the CDR3 reads TGCAGTGCTAGTGGTTGGGGGGCCAAAAACATTCAGTACTTC.